These 4 T cell receptor beta chains share one sample of origin, sequenced in a study of blood T cell repertoires in COVID-19. The table came from immunoSEQ multiplex PCR; TCRdb's copy has only in-frame clones and leaves some out. The sample lists 130,000 or so clones, roughly 79% seen once, with roughly 10% in the top ten. Sequencing used peripheral blood. The receptors originated from a human donor in a cohort sampled during active COVID-19.

The chain couples TRBV7-9 to TRBJ2-7; D unclear. Deletions cut 1 base from V and 6 bases from J, with 4 bases between. This CDR3 region has 11 residues. CDR1 is SEHNR, CDR2 FQNEAQ, per germline (reference sequence). In DNA, the CDR3 is TGTGCCAGCAGCTTAGGGGCCGAGCAGTACTTC. Its protein is CASSLGAEQYF.

V and J are TRBV6-6 and TRBJ2-4; maybe TRBD2 (6 bases). There are 14 residues in the CDR3. V lost 6 bases and J lost 3, with 12 bases in between. CDR1 and CDR2 (germline): MNHNY, SVGAGI (reference sequence). This chain's CDR3 is CASSQGTGKNIQYF. The CDR3 DNA reads TGTGCCAGCAGCCAAGGGACTGGCAAAAACATTCAGTACTTC.

V is TRBV2 and J is TRBJ1-1, with TRBD1 matching 9 bases. The CDR3 runs 14 residues. The V gene end was trimmed by 8 bases and the J gene end by 2 bases; junction bases not matched to a gene: 6. Per germline, CDR1 SNHLY and CDR2 FYNNEI. CDR3 sequence reads: CASGRTGGNTEAFF. The CDR3 bases are TGTGCCAGCGGACGAACAGGGGGCAACACTGAAGCTTTCTTT.

The chain recombines TRBV7-3 with TRBJ2-5, with D tentatively TRBD2 (7 bases). The V gene's germline CDR1 is SGHTA and CDR2 FQGTGA. This CDR3 has 13 amino acids. Between the trimmed V and J ends, which lost 5 bases and 5 bases, there was a span of 12 bases. The CDR3 DNA reads TGTGCCAGCAGCCCAGGGAGGGGGGAGACCCAGTACTTC. Its translation: CASSPGRGETQYF.